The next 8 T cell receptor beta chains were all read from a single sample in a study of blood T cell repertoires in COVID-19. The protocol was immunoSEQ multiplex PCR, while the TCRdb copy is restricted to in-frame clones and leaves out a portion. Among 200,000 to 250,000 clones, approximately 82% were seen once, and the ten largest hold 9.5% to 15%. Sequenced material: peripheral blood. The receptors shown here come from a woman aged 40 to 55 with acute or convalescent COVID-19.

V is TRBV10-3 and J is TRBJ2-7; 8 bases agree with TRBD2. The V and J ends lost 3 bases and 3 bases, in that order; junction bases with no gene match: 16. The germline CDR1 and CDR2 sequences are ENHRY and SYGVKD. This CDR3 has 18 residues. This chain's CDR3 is CAISDPPGTRGPSYEQYF. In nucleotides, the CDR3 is TGTGCCATCAGTGACCCTCCCGGGACTAGAGGTCCCAGCTACGAGCAGTACTTC.

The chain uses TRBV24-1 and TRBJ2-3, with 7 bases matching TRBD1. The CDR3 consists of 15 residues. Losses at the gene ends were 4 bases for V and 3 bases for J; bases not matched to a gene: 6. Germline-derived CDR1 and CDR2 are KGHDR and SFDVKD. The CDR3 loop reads CATSDQGVGTDTQYF. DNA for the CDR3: TGTGCCACCAGTGACCAGGGGGTTGGTACAGATACGCAGTATTTT.

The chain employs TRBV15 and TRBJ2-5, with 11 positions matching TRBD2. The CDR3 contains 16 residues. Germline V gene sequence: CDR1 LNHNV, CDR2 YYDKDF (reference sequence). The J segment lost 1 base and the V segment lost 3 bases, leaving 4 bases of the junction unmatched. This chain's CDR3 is CATSRAGTSGQETQYF. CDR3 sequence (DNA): TGTGCCACCAGCAGGGCTGGGACTAGCGGCCAAGAGACCCAGTACTTC. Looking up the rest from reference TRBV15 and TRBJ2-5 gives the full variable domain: DAMVIQNPRYQVTQFGKPVTLSCSQTLNHNVMYWYQQKSSQAPKLLFHYYDKDFNNEADTPDNFQSRRPNTSFCFLDIRSPGLGDTAMYLCATSRAGTSGQETQYFGPGTRLLVL.

This CDR3 is CASSLGPSGRDRPYEQYF. The DNA of the CDR3 is TGTGCCAGCAGCTTGGGGCCATCGGGCCGGGACAGGCCCTACGAGCAGTACTTC. The chain links TRBV7-3 to TRBJ2-7; 8 bases line up with TRBD1. Germline CDR1 is SGHTA and CDR2 is FQGTGA. The CDR3 length is 18 residues. Trimming took 3 bases from V and 2 from J; bases not matched to a gene: 15.

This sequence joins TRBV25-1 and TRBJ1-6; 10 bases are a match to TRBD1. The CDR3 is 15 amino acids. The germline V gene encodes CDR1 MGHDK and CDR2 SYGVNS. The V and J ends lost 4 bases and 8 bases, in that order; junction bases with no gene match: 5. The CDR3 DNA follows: TGTGCCAGCAGTGTTTCCGGGACAGGGGATTCACCCCTCCACTTT. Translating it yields CASSVSGTGDSPLHF.

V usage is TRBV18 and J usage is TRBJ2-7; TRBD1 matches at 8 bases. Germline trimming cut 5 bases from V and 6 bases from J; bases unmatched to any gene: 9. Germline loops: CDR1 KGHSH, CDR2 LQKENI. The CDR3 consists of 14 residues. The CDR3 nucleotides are TGTGCCAGCTCATCTCGAGGACAGGGAGGCGAGCAGTACTTC. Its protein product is CASSSRGQGGEQYF.

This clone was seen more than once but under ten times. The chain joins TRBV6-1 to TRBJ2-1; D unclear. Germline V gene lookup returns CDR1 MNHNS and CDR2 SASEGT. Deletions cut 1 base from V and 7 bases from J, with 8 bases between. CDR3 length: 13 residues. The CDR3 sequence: CASSEVIVNEQFF. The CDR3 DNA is TGTGCCAGCAGTGAAGTTATTGTGAATGAGCAGTTCTTC.

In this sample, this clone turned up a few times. CDR3 residues: CASSEEPTVAYGYTF. The CDR3 nucleotides read TGTGCCAGCAGTGAAGAGCCGACAGTTGCCTATGGCTACACCTTC. This chain links TRBV2 with TRBJ1-2; a weak D match, TRBD1 (5 bases). Deletions cut 1 base from V and 4 bases from J, with 13 bases between. The CDR3 extends over 15 amino acids. Germline V gene lookup returns CDR1 SNHLY and CDR2 FYNNEI.